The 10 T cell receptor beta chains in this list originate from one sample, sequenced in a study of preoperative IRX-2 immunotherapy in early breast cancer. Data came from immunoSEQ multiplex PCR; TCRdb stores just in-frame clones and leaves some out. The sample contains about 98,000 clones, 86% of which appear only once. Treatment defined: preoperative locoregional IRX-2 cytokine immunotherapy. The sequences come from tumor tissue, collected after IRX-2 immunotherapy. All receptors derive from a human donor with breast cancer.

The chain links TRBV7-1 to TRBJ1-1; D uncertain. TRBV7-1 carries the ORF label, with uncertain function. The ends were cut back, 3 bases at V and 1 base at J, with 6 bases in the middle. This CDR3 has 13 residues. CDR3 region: CASSSNTNTEAFF. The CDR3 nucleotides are TGTGCCAGCAGCTCTAACACGAACACTGAAGCTTTCTTT.

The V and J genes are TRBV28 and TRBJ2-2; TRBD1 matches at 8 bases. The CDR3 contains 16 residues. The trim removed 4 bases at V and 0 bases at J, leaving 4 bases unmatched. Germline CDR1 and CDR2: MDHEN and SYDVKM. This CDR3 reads CASSSPGQANTGELFF. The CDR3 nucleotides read TGTGCCAGCAGTTCGCCGGGACAGGCGAACACCGGGGAGCTGTTTTTT.

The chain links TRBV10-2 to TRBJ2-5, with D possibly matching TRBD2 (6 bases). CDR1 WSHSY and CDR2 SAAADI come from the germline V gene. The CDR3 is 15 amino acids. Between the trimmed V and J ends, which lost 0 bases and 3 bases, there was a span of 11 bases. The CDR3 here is CASSESSRGKETQYF. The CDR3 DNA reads TGCGCCAGCAGTGAGTCTTCCCGGGGGAAAGAGACCCAGTACTTC.

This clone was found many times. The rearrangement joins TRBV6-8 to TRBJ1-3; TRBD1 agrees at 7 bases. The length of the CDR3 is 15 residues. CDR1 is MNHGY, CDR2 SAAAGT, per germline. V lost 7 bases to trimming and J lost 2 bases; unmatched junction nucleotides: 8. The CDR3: CASIRDRATGNTIYF. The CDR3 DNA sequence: TGTGCCAGCATCCGAGACAGGGCAACTGGAAACACCATATATTTT.

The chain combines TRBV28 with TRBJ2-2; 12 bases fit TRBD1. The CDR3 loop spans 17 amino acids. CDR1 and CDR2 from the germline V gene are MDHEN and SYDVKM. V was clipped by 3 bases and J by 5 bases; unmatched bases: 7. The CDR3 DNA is TGTGCCAGCAGTTTTGCCCGGGGACAGGGGGCTACCGGGGAGCTGTTTTTT. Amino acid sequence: CASSFARGQGATGELFF. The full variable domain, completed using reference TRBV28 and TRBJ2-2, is DVKVTQSSRYLVKRTGEKVFLECVQDMDHENMFWYRQDPGLGLRLIYFSYDVKMKEKGDIPEGYSVSREKKERFSLILESASTNQTSMYLCASSFARGQGATGELFFGEGSRLTVL.

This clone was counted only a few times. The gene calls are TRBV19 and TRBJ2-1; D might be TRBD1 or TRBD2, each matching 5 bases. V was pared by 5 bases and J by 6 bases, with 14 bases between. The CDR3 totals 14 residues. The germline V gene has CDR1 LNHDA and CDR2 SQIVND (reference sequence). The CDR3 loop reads CASSSPGPINEQFF. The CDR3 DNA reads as TGTGCCAGTAGTTCCCCGGGACCGATCAATGAGCAGTTCTTC.

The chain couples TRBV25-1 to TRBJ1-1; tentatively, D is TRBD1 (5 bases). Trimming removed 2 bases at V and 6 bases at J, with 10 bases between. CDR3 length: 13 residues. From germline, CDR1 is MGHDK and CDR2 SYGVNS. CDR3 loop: CASSEGAIAEAFF. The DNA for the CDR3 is TGTGCCAGCAGTGAAGGGGCGATCGCTGAAGCTTTCTTT. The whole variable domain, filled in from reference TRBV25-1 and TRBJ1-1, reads EADIYQTPRYLVIGTGKKITLECSQTMGHDKMYWYQQDPGMELHLIHYSYGVNSTEKGDLSSESTVSRIRTEHFPLTLESARPSHTSQYLCASSEGAIAEAFFGQGTRLTVV.

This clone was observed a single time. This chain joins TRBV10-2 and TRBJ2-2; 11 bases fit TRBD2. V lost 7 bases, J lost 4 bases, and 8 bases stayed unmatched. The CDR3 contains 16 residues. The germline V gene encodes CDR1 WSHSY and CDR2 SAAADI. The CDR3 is CASTRGGTSGTGELFF. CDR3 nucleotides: TGCGCCAGCACCCGGGGGGGGACTAGCGGCACCGGGGAGCTGTTTTTT.

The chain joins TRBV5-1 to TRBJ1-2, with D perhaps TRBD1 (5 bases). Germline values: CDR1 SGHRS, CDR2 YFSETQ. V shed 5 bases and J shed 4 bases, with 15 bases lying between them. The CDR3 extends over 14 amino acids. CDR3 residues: CASSSGWGSYGYTF. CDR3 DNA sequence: TGCGCCAGCAGTTCCGGTTGGGGGAGCTATGGCTACACCTTC.

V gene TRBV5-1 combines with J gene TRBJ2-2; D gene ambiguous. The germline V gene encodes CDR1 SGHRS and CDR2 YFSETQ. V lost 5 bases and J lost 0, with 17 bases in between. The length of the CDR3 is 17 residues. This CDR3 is CASSEYSLNTNTGELFF. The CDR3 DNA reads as TGCGCCAGCAGTGAGTACAGCCTTAACACGAACACCGGGGAGCTGTTTTTT. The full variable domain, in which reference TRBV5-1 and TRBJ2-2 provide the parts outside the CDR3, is KAGVTQTPRYLIKTRGQQVTLSCSPISGHRSVSWYQQTPGQGLQFLFEYFSETQRNKGNFPGRFSGRQFSNSRSEMNVSTLELGDSALYLCASSEYSLNTNTGELFFGEGSRLTVL.